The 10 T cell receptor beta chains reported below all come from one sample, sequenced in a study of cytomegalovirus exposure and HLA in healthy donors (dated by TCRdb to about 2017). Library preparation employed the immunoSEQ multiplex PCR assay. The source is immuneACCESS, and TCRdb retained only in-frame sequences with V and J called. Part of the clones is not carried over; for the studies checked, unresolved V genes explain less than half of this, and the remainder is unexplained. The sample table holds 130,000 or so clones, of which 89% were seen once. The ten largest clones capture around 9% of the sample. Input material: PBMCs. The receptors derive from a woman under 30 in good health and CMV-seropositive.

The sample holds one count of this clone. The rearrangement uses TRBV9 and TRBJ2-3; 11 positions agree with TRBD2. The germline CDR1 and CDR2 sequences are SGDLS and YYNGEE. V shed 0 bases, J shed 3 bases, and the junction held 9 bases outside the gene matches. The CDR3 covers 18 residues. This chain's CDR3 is CASSVEGLAGGRTDTQYF. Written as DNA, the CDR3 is TGTGCCAGCAGCGTAGAAGGTCTAGCGGGGGGAAGGACAGATACGCAGTATTTT. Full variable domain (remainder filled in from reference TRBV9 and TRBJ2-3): DSGVTQTPKHLITATGQRVTLRCSPRSGDLSVYWYQQSLDQGLQFLIQYYNGEERAKGNILERFSAQQFPDLHSELNLSSLELGDSALYFCASSVEGLAGGRTDTQYFGPGTRLTVL.

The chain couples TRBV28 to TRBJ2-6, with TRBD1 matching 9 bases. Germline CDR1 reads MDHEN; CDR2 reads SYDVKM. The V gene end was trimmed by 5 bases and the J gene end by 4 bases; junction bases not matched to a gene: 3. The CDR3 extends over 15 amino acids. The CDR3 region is CASSTGGSGANVLTF. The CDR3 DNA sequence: TGTGCCAGCAGTACAGGGGGCTCGGGGGCCAACGTCCTGACTTTC.

The CDR3 loop is CASSVAGAPETQYF. CDR3 in DNA: TGTGCCAGCTCAGTAGCGGGGGCCCCAGAGACCCAGTACTTC. The chain carries TRBV18 and TRBJ2-5; 9 bases are shared with TRBD2. The CDR3 totals 14 residues. Germline lookup yields CDR1 KGHSH and CDR2 LQKENI. V was pared by 5 bases and J by 4 bases, with 5 bases of the junction left unmatched.

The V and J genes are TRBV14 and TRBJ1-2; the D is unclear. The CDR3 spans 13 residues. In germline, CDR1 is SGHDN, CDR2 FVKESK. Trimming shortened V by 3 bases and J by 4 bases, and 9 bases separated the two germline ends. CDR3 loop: CASSQRGGYGYTF. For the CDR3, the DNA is TGTGCCAGCAGCCAGCGGGGTGGCTATGGCTACACCTTC.

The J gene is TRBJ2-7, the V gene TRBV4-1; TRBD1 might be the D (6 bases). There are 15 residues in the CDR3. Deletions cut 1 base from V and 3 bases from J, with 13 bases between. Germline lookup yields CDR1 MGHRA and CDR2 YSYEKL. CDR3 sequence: CASSQVPGAGYEQYF. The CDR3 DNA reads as TGCGCCAGCAGCCAAGTGCCAGGGGCTGGCTACGAGCAGTACTTC.

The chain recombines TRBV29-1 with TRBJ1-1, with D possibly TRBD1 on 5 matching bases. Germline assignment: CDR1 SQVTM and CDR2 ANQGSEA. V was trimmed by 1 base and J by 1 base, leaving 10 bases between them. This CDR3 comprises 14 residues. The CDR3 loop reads CSVEVDRPNTEAFF. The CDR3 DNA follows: TGCAGCGTTGAAGTTGACAGACCGAACACTGAAGCTTTCTTT.

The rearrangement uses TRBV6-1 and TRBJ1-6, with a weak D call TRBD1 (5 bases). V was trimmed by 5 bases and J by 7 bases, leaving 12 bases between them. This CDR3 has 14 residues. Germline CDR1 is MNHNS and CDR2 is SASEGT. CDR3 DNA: TGTGCCAGCAGTCCGGGGGGGACCAATTCACCCCTCCACTTT. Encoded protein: CASSPGGTNSPLHF.

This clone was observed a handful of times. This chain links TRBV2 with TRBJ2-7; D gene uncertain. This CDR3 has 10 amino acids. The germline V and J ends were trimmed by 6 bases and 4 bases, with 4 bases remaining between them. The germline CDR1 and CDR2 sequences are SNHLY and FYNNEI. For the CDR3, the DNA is TGTGCCAGCAGCACATACGAGCAGTACTTC. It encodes CASSTYEQYF.

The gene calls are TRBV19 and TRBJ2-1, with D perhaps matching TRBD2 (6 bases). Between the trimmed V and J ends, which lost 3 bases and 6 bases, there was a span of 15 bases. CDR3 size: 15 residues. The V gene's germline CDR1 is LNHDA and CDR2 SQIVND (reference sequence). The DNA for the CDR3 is TGTGCCAGTAGTATGGGGCGGGGAACGCCCAATGAGCAGTTCTTC. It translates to CASSMGRGTPNEQFF. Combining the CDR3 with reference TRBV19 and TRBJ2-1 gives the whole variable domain DGGITQSPKYLFRKEGQNVTLSCEQNLNHDAMYWYRQDPGQGLRLIYYSQIVNDFQKGDIAEGYSVSREKKESFPLTVTSAQKNPTAFYLCASSMGRGTPNEQFFGPGTRLTVL.

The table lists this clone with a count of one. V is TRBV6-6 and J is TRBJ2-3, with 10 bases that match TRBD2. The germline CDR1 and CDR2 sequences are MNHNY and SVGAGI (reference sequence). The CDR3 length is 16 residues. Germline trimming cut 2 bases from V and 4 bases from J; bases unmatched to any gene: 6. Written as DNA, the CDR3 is TGTGCCAGCAGTTACGGAGCGGGGGGGCTAGCAGATACGCAGTATTTT. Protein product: CASSYGAGGLADTQYF.